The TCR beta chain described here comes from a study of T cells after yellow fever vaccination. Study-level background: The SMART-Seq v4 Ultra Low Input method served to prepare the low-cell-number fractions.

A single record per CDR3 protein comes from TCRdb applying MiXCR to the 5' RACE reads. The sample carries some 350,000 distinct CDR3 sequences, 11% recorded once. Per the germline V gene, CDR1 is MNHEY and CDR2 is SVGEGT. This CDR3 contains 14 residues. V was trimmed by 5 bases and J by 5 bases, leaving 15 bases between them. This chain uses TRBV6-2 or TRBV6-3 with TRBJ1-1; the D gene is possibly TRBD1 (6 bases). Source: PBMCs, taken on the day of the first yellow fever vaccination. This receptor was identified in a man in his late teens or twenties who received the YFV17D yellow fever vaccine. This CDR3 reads CASSRDDRITEAFF. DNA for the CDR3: TGTGCCAGCAGTCGGGACGACAGGATTACTGAAGCTTTCTTT.